Below are 22 T cell receptor beta chains sequenced from a single sample in a study of radiation and T cells in renal cell carcinoma. Produced via immunoSEQ multiplex PCR; TCRdb's table is partial and in-frame only. This sample has 150,000 or so clones; 88% occur once, and the top ten carry 4.1%. Noted time point: baseline pretreatment blood. Treatment meaning: 15 Gy SBRT to primary tumor, nephrectomy 4 weeks later. The source material was blood, sampled from a patient whose treatment included radiotherapy and nephrectomy. The source of these receptors is a woman in her 70s with renal cell carcinoma.

The rearrangement links TRBV5-1 to TRBJ1-1; TRBD1 is a possible D gene (6 bases). This CDR3 comprises 15 residues. The germline gives CDR1 SGHRS, CDR2 YFSETQ. The germline V and J ends were trimmed by 2 bases and 1 base, with 12 bases remaining between them. This chain's CDR3 is CASSFWAGENTEAFF. The CDR3 DNA reads as TGCGCCAGCAGCTTTTGGGCAGGGGAGAACACTGAAGCTTTCTTT.

The chain has TRBV29-1 and TRBJ1-4; D possibly corresponds to TRBD1 (5 bases). The V and J ends lost 8 bases and 3 bases respectively, with 25 bases between them. Germline CDR1 SQVTM, CDR2 ANQGSEA. CDR3 length equals 17 residues. In DNA form, the CDR3 reads TGCAGCCCTATCGAGGGGAGGGGAGAAGCACCTAATGAAAAACTGTTTTTT. Its translation: CSPIEGRGEAPNEKLFF.

The chain combines TRBV10-3 with TRBJ2-7; 10 positions agree with TRBD1. The CDR3 length is 12 residues. The germline V gene has CDR1 ENHRY and CDR2 SYGVKD. Trimming took 6 bases from V and 6 from J; bases not matched to a gene: 2. DNA for the CDR3: TGTGCCATCAGGGACAGGGGGTTCGAGCAGTACTTC. It specifies CAIRDRGFEQYF.

The chain carries TRBV6-5 and TRBJ1-6, with TRBD1 matching 7 bases. The junction had 7 bases not matched to a gene; V was cut back by 1 base and J by 7 bases. The CDR3 extends over 16 amino acids. Germline CDR1 MNHEY, CDR2 SVGAGI. CDR3 residues: CASSYWAGGGNSPLHF. The CDR3 nucleotides read TGTGCCAGCAGTTACTGGGCAGGGGGAGGGAATTCACCCCTCCACTTT.

The chain has TRBV25-1 and TRBJ2-7; TRBD1 agrees at 7 bases. Germline CDR1 MGHDK, CDR2 SYGVNS. CDR3 length equals 13 residues. Trimming took 2 bases from V and 4 from J; bases not matched to a gene: 2. This CDR3 reads CASSERDSYEQYF. In DNA, the CDR3 is TGTGCCAGCAGTGAACGGGACAGTTACGAGCAGTACTTC.

This chain joins TRBV2 and TRBJ2-7; TRBD1 is a possible D gene (6 bases). Trimming cost V 4 bases and J 6 bases, with 19 bases left between them. CDR1 SNHLY and CDR2 FYNNEI come from the germline V gene. The CDR3 totals 15 residues. DNA for the CDR3: TGTGCCAGCAGTGCTGTAGCTAGGGGGAGTTTCGAGCAGTACTTC. This gives the protein CASSAVARGSFEQYF.

The CDR3 coding sequence is TGTGCCAGCAGTACCAGCGGAAACTCCTACGAGCAGTACTTC. Protein: CASSTSGNSYEQYF. The J gene is TRBJ2-7, the V gene TRBV6-1, with D perhaps TRBD2 (5 bases). Looked up from germline, CDR1 is MNHNS and CDR2 is SASEGT. The CDR3 has 14 residues. The ends were cut back, 5 bases at V and 0 bases at J, with 11 bases in the middle.

V is TRBV7-6 and J is TRBJ2-3; TRBD2 agrees at 9 bases. Germline lookup yields CDR1 SGHVS and CDR2 FNYEAQ. V shed 5 bases, J shed 2 bases, and the junction held 5 bases outside the gene matches. This CDR3 has 15 amino acids. The CDR3 nucleotides read TGTGCCAGCAGCCCAGCGGGGGGATACACAGATACGCAGTATTTT. Protein sequence: CASSPAGGYTDTQYF.

This clone was found once. The chain recombines TRBV27 with TRBJ2-4, with TRBD2 as a possible D gene (5 bases). Germline V gene sequence: CDR1 MNHEY, CDR2 SMNVEV (reference sequence). V lost 4 bases and J 0 bases, leaving 16 bases between the germline ends. The CDR3 spans 17 residues. The CDR3 protein is CASSSKGLPLAKNIQYF. The CDR3 DNA reads as TGTGCCAGCAGTTCCAAAGGACTCCCACTAGCCAAAAACATTCAGTACTTC.

The V gene is TRBV7-8, the J gene TRBJ2-5; maybe TRBD1 (6 bases). V lost 1 base to trimming and J lost 9 bases, with 15 bases between them. The CDR3 consists of 14 residues. Germline CDR1 and CDR2: SGHVS and FQNEAQ. CDR3 coding DNA: TGTGCCAGCAGCTTAGTAATTTCGTCAGGGGCCCAGTACTTC. This codes for CASSLVISSGAQYF.

The V call is TRBV5-1, the J call TRBJ2-5, with 8 bases that match TRBD1. After removal of 4 bases from V and 8 bases from J, the junction contained 10 bases not matched to a gene. The CDR3 is 14 amino acids. CDR1 and CDR2 from the germline V gene are SGHRS and YFSETQ. CDR3 sequence reads: CASSTGQGLETQYF. The CDR3 DNA follows: TGCGCCAGCAGCACCGGACAGGGTTTGGAAACCCAGTACTTC.

The chain combines TRBV4-2 with TRBJ1-2; no clear D. Germline V CDR1 and CDR2: LGHNA, YNFKEQ. This CDR3 region has 12 residues. V lost 0 bases and J 8 bases, leaving 7 bases between the germline ends. CDR3 DNA: TGTGCCAGCAGCCAAGATCTTAGAGGCTACACCTTC. Translated: CASSQDLRGYTF.

CDR3 in DNA: TGTGCCAGCAGCCGGGCGAGGGGGAACACTGAAGCTTTCTTT. Translation: CASSRARGNTEAFF. This chain connects TRBV14 to TRBJ1-1; possible D gene TRBD1, 5 bases. This CDR3 spans 14 amino acids. Germline loops: CDR1 SGHDN, CDR2 FVKESK. Trimming took off 4 bases at V and 1 base at J, with 10 bases between the two ends.

V and J are TRBV7-9 and TRBJ2-7; no firm D call. From germline, CDR1 is SEHNR and CDR2 FQNEAQ (reference sequence). The CDR3 is made up of 12 amino acids. Trimming removed 1 base from V and 3 bases from J, with 4 bases in between. DNA for the CDR3: TGTGCCAGCAGCTTAGGTGTCTACGAGCAGTACTTC. Translating it yields CASSLGVYEQYF.

The chain combines TRBV5-1 with TRBJ2-5; 8 positions agree with TRBD2. This CDR3 is 14 amino acids long. Germline lookup yields CDR1 SGHRS and CDR2 YFSETQ. The junction had 2 bases not matched to a gene; V was cut back by 0 bases and J by 4 bases. The CDR3 coding sequence is TGCGCCAGCAGCTTGGGCACTAGCGGAGAGACCCAGTACTTC. Amino acid sequence: CASSLGTSGETQYF.

The chain combines TRBV4-1 with TRBJ2-7; no clear D gene. The CDR3 is made up of 15 amino acids. From germline, CDR1 is MGHRA and CDR2 YSYEKL. Trimming took off 0 bases at V and 3 bases at J, with 12 bases between the two ends. The CDR3 is CASSQEGRRNYEQYF. The CDR3 bases are TGCGCCAGCAGCCAAGAAGGCAGGAGAAACTACGAGCAGTACTTC.

In DNA form, the CDR3 reads TGTGCCAGCAGTTTATCGGTCAGGGGGAGTCGAGTCTATGGCTACACCTTC. It yields the protein CASSLSVRGSRVYGYTF. The rearrangement joins TRBV27 to TRBJ1-2; TRBD1 matches 7 bases. J gave up 4 bases and V 0 bases, and 11 bases lay outside the gene matches. This CDR3 is 17 amino acids long. Germline V gene data show CDR1 as MNHEY and CDR2 as SMNVEV (reference sequence).

V is TRBV4-2 and J is TRBJ2-5, with 10 bases that match TRBD2. This CDR3 is 16 amino acids long. V lost 0 bases to trimming and J lost 5 bases; unmatched junction nucleotides: 6. The germline gives CDR1 LGHNA, CDR2 YNFKEQ. CDR3 loop: CASSQDGSGGEETQYF. The CDR3 region has the DNA TGTGCCAGCAGCCAAGATGGAAGCGGGGGGGAGGAGACCCAGTACTTC.

This clone was observed once. The genes are TRBV4-2 and TRBJ2-7; unclear D gene. Trimming removed 1 base from V and 6 bases from J, with 13 bases in between. This CDR3 spans 14 amino acids. CDR1 is LGHNA, CDR2 YNFKEQ, per germline. CDR3 region: CASSQVMWTGEQYF. The CDR3, as DNA: TGTGCCAGCAGCCAAGTCATGTGGACGGGCGAGCAGTACTTC.

The chain employs TRBV11-2 and TRBJ1-6, with D possibly matching TRBD1 (5 bases). The CDR3 loop spans 15 amino acids. V lost 1 base to trimming and J lost 7 bases, with 11 bases between them. Germline V gives CDR1 SGHAT, CDR2 FQNNGV. CDR3 amino acids: CASSLAWGRNSPLHF. Here the CDR3 DNA reads TGTGCCAGCAGCTTAGCATGGGGCCGGAATTCACCCCTCCACTTT.

The V gene is TRBV12-1, the J gene TRBJ2-1; TRBD2, the table's D call, lacks a check against the DNA. TRBV12-1 is a pseudogene locus. The CDR3 covers 18 residues. CDR3 nucleotide sequence: TGTGCCAGCAGAGGCCGGGGACTAGCGGGGGGGCCGACCAATGAGCAGTTCTTC. This codes for CASRGRGLAGGPTNEQFF.

This clone was recorded a few times. V is TRBV10-3 and J is TRBJ2-3; 7 nucleotides agree with TRBD2. CDR3 length equals 16 residues. V gave up 3 bases and J gave up 2 bases; unmatched junction bases: 8. Germline lookup yields CDR1 ENHRY and CDR2 SYGVKD. The CDR3 loop reads CAISEMGAGVTDTQYF. The CDR3 DNA reads as TGTGCCATCAGTGAAATGGGCGCGGGGGTCACAGATACGCAGTATTTT.